The clone carrying this TCR beta chain came up many times. The sample originates from a study of CD8+CD57+ T cells in acquired aplastic anemia. Both TCR beta VDJ combination and CDR3 sequence profiling were carried out. Genomic DNA was the template for this profiling. TCRdb reprocessed the reads with MiXCR, giving one entry per CDR3 protein. The data contain around 230,000 distinct CDR3 sequences, approximately 60% of them singletons. The CDR3 contains 15 residues. Germline values: CDR1 SGHDN, CDR2 FVKESK. V lost 0 bases and J 7 bases, leaving 15 bases between the germline ends. The receptor was derived from a human donor in good health. The rearrangement uses TRBV14 and TRBJ1-1; tentative D call: TRBD1 (5 bases). The material sequenced was sorted CD4+, CD8+, or CD8+CD57+ T cells (not recorded which) from PBMCs. The chain's CDR3 is CASSQDSGTGFEAFF. The DNA of the CDR3 is TGTGCCAGCAGCCAAGATTCTGGAACAGGCTTTGAAGCTTTCTTT.